This TCR beta chain is from a study of blood T cell repertoires in COVID-19 (dated by TCRdb to 2018 to 2020). The study in broad terms: Collaborator samples came from the United States, Italy and Spain and covered acute and convalescent phases of COVID-19. The prospective study material was composed of cDNA or gDNA derived from T cells, B-cell-depleted T cells, or PBMCs. Samples came from the ongoing ImmuneRACE study (first 160 participants) plus 1,254 subjects from 6 global collaborators. The repertoires were released in a freely available public database meant as a resource for research on the immune response to SARS-CoV-2. Where available, HLA class I and class II types were taken from metadata supplied by the sample provider and were not determined by assay-based typing. Sample metadata almost always included a de-identified subject ID, COVID-19 status, age in years and sex. Deeply sampled blood TCRbeta repertoires from subjects exposed to, actively infected with, or recovered from COVID-19 were included in the dataset. Overall results and qualifications from the work: How much clinical and demographic metadata was included differed by source and by participant, and the metadata was provided uncurated.

TCRbeta CDR3 regions were amplified from genomic DNA by means of the immunoSEQ Assay, a bias-controlled multiplex PCR. In the original analysis: Nucleated cell counts per sample were estimated from amplification of reference gene primers within the assay. Sequence reads were collapsed and filtered to measure the absolute abundance of every unique TCRbeta CDR3 rearrangement. For each sample, productive Simpson clonality was calculated by taking the square root of Simpson's diversity index across productive rearrangements. As stored in TCRdb, this immuneACCESS dataset retains in-frame rearrangements with V and J assigned. A fraction of the clones does not appear; measured against another copy, unresolved V genes explain less than half of the discrepancy, and the remainder lacks a known reason. The V and J calls and clone size come from that table; D and trimming were worked out from the DNA. Counted in this sample were approximately 280,000 clones; under 90% of them appeared once. Of the sample, roughly 1.9% is held by the ten largest clones.

Participants in the prospective study were aged about 18 to 95 years, lived in approximately 26 United States geographic areas, and enrolled through a virtual design. Cohort assignment in the prospective study relied on participant-reported clinical history from a screening survey and a study questionnaire. Recovered participants in ImmuneRACE Cohort 3 were defined as having two consecutive negative NP/OP PCR tests, clearance from a healthcare professional, or resolution of symptoms. Each participant in the prospective study had whole blood, serum and a nasopharyngeal or oropharyngeal swab collected by mobile phlebotomists. Prospective study participants could optionally give additional blood draws and questionnaires over an approximately 2-month period. Before DNA extraction, blood samples from the prospective study were shipped at room temperature or frozen. A word on this clone: The target of this receptor is not known. It has no much larger one-base neighbor in the sample; base qualities were not kept.

Sequences SGHRS (CDR1) and YFSETQ (CDR2) are obtained from the germline V gene. Including cysteine and phenylalanine, the CDR3 has 14 amino acids. Only the CDR3 region is kept as DNA, spanning 42 bases read in frame from base 1. The junction shows trimming of 4 bases on V and 3 bases on J, plus 10 bases between the germline ends. The sequencing input was PBMCs or T cells enriched from blood (not recorded which). The rearranged segments are TRBV5-1 and TRBJ2-2; 6 matching bases give a weak D call of TRBD2. This clonotype was obtained from a woman between 55 and 75 years old who had recovered from COVID-19. The CDR3 corresponds to CASSPGVHTGELFF. The bases read TGCGCCAGCAGCCCGGGGGTTCACACCGGGGAGCTGTTTTTT.